This passage covers 10 T cell receptor beta chains from one sample sequenced in a study of post-analysis software for immune sequencing data (dated by TCRdb to the mid-2010s). The paper's findings and limits, for the study overall: A handful of TRBV segments, including TRBV5-6, TRBV5-1 and TRBV20-1, were significantly more frequent in patients than controls.

For these TCRs, the target antigens are not known. The receptor library was made with PCR. The data were produced on an Illumina HiSeq 2500. To reduce PCR and sequencing biases, unique molecular identifiers were built into the TCR beta cDNA libraries. The public reads were reprocessed in TCRdb via fastp at Q25 and MiXCR, keeping in-frame beta chains. Under each unique CDR3 protein, matching rows form one entry showing the most common genes and DNA. The sample table contains about 800,000 distinct CDR3 sequences; only one count was recorded for roughly 27% of them. The ten largest clonotypes hold roughly 0.53% of the sample. Sequencing was carried out using blood. These receptors all stem from a girl aged 5-17 years with multiple sclerosis.

The V and J genes are TRBV18 and TRBJ2-3, with 7 bases matching TRBD2. V lost 3 bases to trimming and J lost 8 bases; unmatched junction nucleotides: 8. CDR1 and CDR2 (germline): KGHSH, LQKENI. The CDR3 is 14 residues long. The CDR3 region is CASSPSGDAVTQYF. CDR3 sequence (DNA): TGTGCCAGCTCACCCAGCGGGGACGCTGTTACGCAGTATTTT.

The sample holds a few counts of this clonotype. V usage is TRBV2 and J usage is TRBJ2-1; no clear D. The CDR3 is made up of 13 amino acids. V lost 2 bases to trimming and J lost 7 bases, with 9 bases between them. CDR1 is SNHLY and CDR2 is FYNNEI in the germline V gene. DNA of the CDR3: TGTGCCAGCAGTGAACAGGATTGGAATGAGCAGTTCTTC. Translated: CASSEQDWNEQFF.

This clonotype was counted between two and nine times. The J gene is TRBJ1-1, the V gene TRBV20-1; D ambiguous. This CDR3 region has 14 residues. Trimming pared 5 bases from V and 0 bases from J, leaving 13 bases between. Germline V CDR1 and CDR2: DFQATT, SNEGSKA (reference sequence). Here the CDR3 reads CSAPTNRVNTEAFF. CDR3 DNA sequence: TGCAGTGCTCCCACTAATCGGGTGAACACTGAAGCTTTCTTT.

The table lists this clonotype with a few counts. The chain carries TRBV7-9 and TRBJ2-1, with D perhaps being TRBD1 or TRBD2 (5 bases each). The CDR3 consists of 20 residues. Germline V gives CDR1 SEHNR, CDR2 FQNEAQ (reference sequence). Trimming cost V 5 bases and J 0 bases, with 26 bases left between them. The CDR3: CASSREDLGTITGSYNEQFF. CDR3 in DNA: TGTGCCAGCAGCCGAGAGGACCTAGGGACCATAACTGGCTCCTACAATGAGCAGTTCTTC.

This clonotype came up many times. The CDR3 loop is CASSLWTADTQYF. CDR3 nucleotide sequence: TGTGCCAGCAGTTTATGGACGGCAGATACGCAGTATTTT. The J gene is TRBJ2-3, the V gene TRBV27; no clear D. The CDR3 has 13 residues. Trimming cost V 1 base and J 4 bases, with 6 bases left between them. Germline V gene sequence: CDR1 MNHEY, CDR2 SMNVEV (reference sequence).

This clonotype was observed a few times. The chain is built from TRBV10-3 and TRBJ1-4, with D possibly TRBD1 on 5 matching bases. Trimming left V 0 bases short and J 3 bases short, with 11 bases between. This CDR3 spans 16 amino acids. Germline CDR1 reads ENHRY; CDR2 reads SYGVKD. CDR3: CAISESPQGANEKLFF. CDR3 nucleotides: TGTGCCATCAGTGAGTCACCCCAGGGAGCTAATGAAAAACTGTTTTTT.

This clonotype was picked up many times. The rearrangement joins TRBV13 to TRBJ2-5; TRBD1 agrees at 7 bases. The V and J ends lost 4 bases and 7 bases, in that order; junction bases with no gene match: 15. This CDR3 has 16 residues. CDR1 is PRHDT and CDR2 is FYEKMQ in the germline V gene (reference sequence). The CDR3 loop reads CASSYSLGQLPRTQYF. DNA for the CDR3: TGTGCCAGCAGCTACTCCCTGGGACAGCTCCCCAGGACCCAGTACTTC.

V and J are TRBV20-1 and TRBJ2-7, with D possibly matching TRBD1 (5 bases). Germline CDR1 DFQATT, CDR2 SNEGSKA (reference sequence). The CDR3 runs 14 residues. The germline V and J ends were trimmed by 0 bases and 6 bases, with 15 bases remaining between them. CDR3 nucleotides: TGCAGTGCTAGAGATTGGGCCAGGGTTTCCGAGCAGTACTTC. Translation gives CSARDWARVSEQYF.

This chain uses TRBV5-1 with TRBJ2-1; possibly TRBD2 for D (6 bases). The length of the CDR3 is 18 residues. The V gene lost 3 bases and the J gene lost 1 base, with 20 bases spanning the gap. CDR1 SGHRS and CDR2 YFSETQ come from the germline V gene. The CDR3 coding sequence is TGCGCCAGCAGCTCCTACTCCGGGACTCTTACTTCCTACAATGAGCAGTTCTTC. It encodes CASSSYSGTLTSYNEQFF.

The chain couples TRBV12-3 or TRBV12-4 to TRBJ2-3, with a possible D match to TRBD2 (5 bases). The CDR3 contains 16 residues. The V gene lost 3 bases and the J gene lost 4 bases, with 17 bases spanning the gap. CDR3 bases: TGTGCCAGCAGTTTCCCTGGCAGTATGAGGGCAGATACGCAGTATTTT. Protein product: CASSFPGSMRADTQYF.